The rows below give T cell receptor beta chains drawn from one sample of a study of CD8 T cells in ankylosing spondylitis. TCRdb ran MiXCR on the 5' RACE reads and lists one entry per CDR3 protein. The sample holds 220,000 or so distinct CDR3 sequences, approximately 20% seen once. Sequencing used blood, either unsorted or a sorted T cell fraction (not recorded which). Receptors were obtained from a male donor with ankylosing spondylitis. The conserved cysteine and the conserved F or W are not part of the CDR3 here.

TRBJ2-1	TRBV7-9	ASSPAQLAAFNEQF
TRBJ2-3	TRBV7-9	ASSLFPAGTDTQY
TRBJ2-3	TRBV24-1	ATSDLPGTYTDTQY
TRBJ2-5	TRBV10-3	AISDFGRAGEETQY
TRBJ2-7	TRBV20-1	SARDEQGSYEQY
TRBJ2-1	TRBV3-1	ASSQEDWYNEQF
TRBJ2-3	TRBV20-1	SARDLAGDTDTQY
TRBJ2-5	TRBV5-5	ASSWMGTEETQY
TRBJ2-7	TRBV27	ASSFGTAYEQY
TRBJ2-3	TRBV27	ASGGRGHTDTQY
TRBJ2-1	TRBV5-4	ASSLGNLIDYNEQF
TRBJ1-3	TRBV20-1	SARDPKTGTVRGDTIY
TRBJ1-5	TRBV15	ATSRDMGPNQPQH
TRBJ1-1	TRBV12-3/TRBV12-4	ASSSDEGGAEAF
TRBJ2-3	TRBV6-5	ASSWSGEGRADTQY
TRBJ2-5	TRBV29-1	SVEEGGQVNQETQY
TRBJ2-1	TRBV7-2	ASSLDLSGGFEQF
TRBJ2-2	TRBV6-2/TRBV6-3	ASSYWGTGELF